These T cell receptor beta chains were read from a single sample in a study of blood T cell repertoires in COVID-19. TCRdb's copy holds only in-frame clones and misses some; the assay was immunoSEQ multiplex PCR. The sample lists a few hundred thousand clones; around nine tenths were seen once. What was sequenced was PBMCs or T cells enriched from blood (not recorded which). The receptors originated from a woman aged 45-60 years who had recovered from COVID-19. CDR3s include the opening cysteine and the closing phenylalanine or tryptophan. Each record gives: D gene, V gene, J gene, CDR3 protein. The D gene is left open where the match is weak.

>NA|TRBV7-2|TRBJ1-1
CASSLYAENTEAFF
>NA|TRBV28|TRBJ1-1
CASSPRQMNTEAFF
>TRBD2|TRBV4-1|TRBJ2-1
CASSQPIPWGGSYNEQFF
>NA|TRBV11-2|TRBJ2-1
CASRHPSEGNSYNEQFF
>NA|TRBV15|TRBJ2-7
CATSRGYTYEQYF
>NA|TRBV6-6|TRBJ2-4
CASSYLQGVKNIQYF
>NA|TRBV7-3|TRBJ2-1
CASSLLGDLSSYNEQFF
>NA|TRBV27|TRBJ1-2
CASSPRRGYTF
>NA|TRBV11-2|TRBJ2-7
CASSFGSGSYEQYF
>NA|TRBV7-2|TRBJ2-1
CASSPGSTRQFF
>NA|TRBV6-5|TRBJ1-2
CASSLTGDGIYGYTF
>NA|TRBV2|TRBJ2-4
CASSDLEGSIQYF
>NA|TRBV7-2|TRBJ1-1
CASSLGHSLNTEAFF
>TRBD2|TRBV9|TRBJ2-3
CASSDGWTSGSTGTDTQYF
>TRBD1|TRBV27|TRBJ1-2
CASSKDRGRGYTF
>TRBD1|TRBV6-5|TRBJ2-7
CASSYGQGWVYEQYF
>NA|TRBV10-1|TRBJ2-7
CASRIPAPSREQYF
>NA|TRBV19|TRBJ2-5
CTHRVGQRAETQYF
>NA|TRBV28|TRBJ1-4
CASSLEGVGEKLFF
>NA|TRBV25-1|TRBJ1-1
CASSFQTGTEAFF
>NA|TRBV2|TRBJ2-3
CASSQGMVDTQYF
>NA|TRBV20-1|TRBJ2-1
CSAPSVGAQFF
>TRBD1|TRBV6-1|TRBJ1-1
CASSEYGRGRTEAFF
>TRBD1|TRBV10-3|TRBJ1-1
CAIRSGTGAGSTEAFF
>TRBD1|TRBV3-1/TRBV3-2|TRBJ1-2
CASSRQGAGGYTF